Sequencing of this T cell receptor beta chain was carried out in a study of shared clonotypes between healthy human individuals. Study-wide context: Researchers assigned three CD4 naive, three CD4 memory, two CD8 naive and one CD8 memory plate to each donor. Overall study results and limits: Several donors shared roughly 5% of their naive CD4 clonotypes.

On this clone: Its specificity is not known.

Donors had no recently reported acute infections or vaccinations and were HIV-negative. Clones were sequenced by immunoSEQ multiplex PCR, and TCRdb holds only the in-frame ones, with some missing. The sample includes under 650,000 clones, 90% to 97% of them seen just once. The source of this sequence is a woman younger than 45 in good health. Sequencing used naive CD4+ T cells sorted from blood. Subset reported: CD45RA+ positively selected.

CDR3 residues: CASATPGTGNSPLHF. CDR3 in DNA: TGTGCCAGTGCGACCCCCGGGACAGGGAATTCACCCCTCCACTTT. The V and J genes are TRBV19 and TRBJ1-6; 9 nucleotides match TRBD1. Germline CDR1 and CDR2: LNHDA and SQIVND (reference sequence). V was clipped by 8 bases and J by 7 bases; unmatched bases: 9. This CDR3 has 15 amino acids.